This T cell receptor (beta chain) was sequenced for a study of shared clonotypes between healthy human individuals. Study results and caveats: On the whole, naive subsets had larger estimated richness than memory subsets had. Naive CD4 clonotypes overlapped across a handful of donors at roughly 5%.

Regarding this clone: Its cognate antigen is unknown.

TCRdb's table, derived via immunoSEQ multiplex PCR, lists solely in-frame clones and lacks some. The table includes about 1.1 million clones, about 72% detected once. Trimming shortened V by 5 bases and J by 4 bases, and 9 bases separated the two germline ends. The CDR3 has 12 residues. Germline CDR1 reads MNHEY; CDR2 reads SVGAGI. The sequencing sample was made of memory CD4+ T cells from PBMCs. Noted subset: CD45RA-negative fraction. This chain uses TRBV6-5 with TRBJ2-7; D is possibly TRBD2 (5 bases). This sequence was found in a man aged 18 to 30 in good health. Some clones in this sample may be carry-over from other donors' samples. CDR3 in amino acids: CASSDTSYEQYF. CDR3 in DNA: TGTGCCAGCAGTGATACTAGTTACGAGCAGTACTTC.